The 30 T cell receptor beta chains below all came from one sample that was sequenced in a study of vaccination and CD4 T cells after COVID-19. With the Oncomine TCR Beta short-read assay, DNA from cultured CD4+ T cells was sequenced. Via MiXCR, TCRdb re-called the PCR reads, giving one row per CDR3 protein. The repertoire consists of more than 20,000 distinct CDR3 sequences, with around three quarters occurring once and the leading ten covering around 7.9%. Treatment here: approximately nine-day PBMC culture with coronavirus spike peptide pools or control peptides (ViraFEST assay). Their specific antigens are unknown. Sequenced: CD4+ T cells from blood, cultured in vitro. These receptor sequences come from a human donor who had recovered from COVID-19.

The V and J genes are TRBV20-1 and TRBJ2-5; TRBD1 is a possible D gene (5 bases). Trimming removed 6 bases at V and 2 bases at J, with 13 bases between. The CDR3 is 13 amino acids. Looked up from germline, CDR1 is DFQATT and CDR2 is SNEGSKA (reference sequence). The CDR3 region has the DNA TGCAGTGCCTGGACACCGCCTCAAGAGACCCAGTACTTC. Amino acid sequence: CSAWTPPQETQYF.

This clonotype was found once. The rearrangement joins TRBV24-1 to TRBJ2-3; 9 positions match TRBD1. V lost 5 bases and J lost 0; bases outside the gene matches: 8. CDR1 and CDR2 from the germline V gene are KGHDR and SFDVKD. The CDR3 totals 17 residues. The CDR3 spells CATSGTGAGPSTDTQYF. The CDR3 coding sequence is TGTGCCACCAGTGGGACAGGGGCTGGTCCCAGCACAGATACGCAGTATTTT.

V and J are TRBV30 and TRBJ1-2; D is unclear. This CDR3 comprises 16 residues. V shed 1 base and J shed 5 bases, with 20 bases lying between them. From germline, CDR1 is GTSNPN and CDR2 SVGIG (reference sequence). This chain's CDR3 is CAWSGRPPTTGYGYTF. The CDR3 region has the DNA TGTGCCTGGAGTGGAAGACCCCCGACGACGGGTTATGGCTACACCTTC.

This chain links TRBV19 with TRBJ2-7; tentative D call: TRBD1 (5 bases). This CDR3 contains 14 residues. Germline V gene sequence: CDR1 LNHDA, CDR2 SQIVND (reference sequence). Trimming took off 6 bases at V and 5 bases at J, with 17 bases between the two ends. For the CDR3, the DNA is TGTGCCAGTAGATCTTCTCAGGGTCGAAACGAGCAGTACTTC. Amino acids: CASRSSQGRNEQYF.

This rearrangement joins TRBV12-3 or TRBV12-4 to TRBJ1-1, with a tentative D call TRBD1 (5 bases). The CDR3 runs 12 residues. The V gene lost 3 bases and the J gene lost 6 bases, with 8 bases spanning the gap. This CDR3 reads CASSFDSPEAFF. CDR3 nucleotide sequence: TGTGCCAGCAGTTTTGACAGCCCTGAAGCTTTCTTT.

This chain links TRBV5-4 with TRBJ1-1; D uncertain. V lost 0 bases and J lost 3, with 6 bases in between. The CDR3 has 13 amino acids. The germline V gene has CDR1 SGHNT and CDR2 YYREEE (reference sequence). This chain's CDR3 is CASSLDWDTEAFF. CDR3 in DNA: TGTGCCAGCAGCTTGGATTGGGACACTGAAGCTTTCTTT.

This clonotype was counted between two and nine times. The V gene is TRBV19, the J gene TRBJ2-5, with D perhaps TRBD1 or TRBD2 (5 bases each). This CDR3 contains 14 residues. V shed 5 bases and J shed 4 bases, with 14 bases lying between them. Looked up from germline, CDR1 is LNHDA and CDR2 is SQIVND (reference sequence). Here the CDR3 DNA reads TGTGCCAGTAGTTTGGGGGAGTACGGAGAGACCCAGTACTTC. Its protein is CASSLGEYGETQYF.

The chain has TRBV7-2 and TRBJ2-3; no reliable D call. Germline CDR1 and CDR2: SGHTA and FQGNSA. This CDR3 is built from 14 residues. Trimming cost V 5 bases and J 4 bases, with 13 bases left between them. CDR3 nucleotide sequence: TGTGCCAGCAGCAAAAACCCTAGTTCAGATACGCAGTATTTT. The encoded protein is CASSKNPSSDTQYF.

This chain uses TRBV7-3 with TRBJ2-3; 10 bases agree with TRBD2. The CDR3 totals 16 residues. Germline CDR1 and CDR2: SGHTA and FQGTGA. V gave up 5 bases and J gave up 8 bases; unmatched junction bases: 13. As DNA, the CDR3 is TGTGCCAGCAGCCCCCGGGCTAGCGGGAGCTCGGTTACGCAGTATTTT. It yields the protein CASSPRASGSSVTQYF.

This chain's CDR3 is CSARGGLFEAFF. In DNA, the CDR3 is TGCAGTGCTAGAGGGGGACTCTTTGAAGCTTTCTTT. The V call is TRBV20-1, the J call TRBJ1-1; D possibly corresponds to TRBD1 (5 bases). The ends were cut back, 1 base at V and 7 bases at J, with 10 bases in the middle. The CDR3 sequence is 12 residues long. CDR1 is DFQATT and CDR2 is SNEGSKA in the germline V gene (reference sequence).

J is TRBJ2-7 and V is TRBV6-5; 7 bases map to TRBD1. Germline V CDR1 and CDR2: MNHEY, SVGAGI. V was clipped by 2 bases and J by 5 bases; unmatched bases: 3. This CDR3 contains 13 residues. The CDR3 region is CASSYNRGHEQYF. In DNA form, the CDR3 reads TGTGCCAGCAGTTACAACAGGGGTCACGAGCAGTACTTC.

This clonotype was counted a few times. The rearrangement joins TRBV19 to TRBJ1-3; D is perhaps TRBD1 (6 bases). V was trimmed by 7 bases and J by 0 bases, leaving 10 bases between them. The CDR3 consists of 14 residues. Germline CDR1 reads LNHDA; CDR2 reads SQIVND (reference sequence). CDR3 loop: CASKGTHSGNTIYF. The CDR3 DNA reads TGTGCCAGTAAGGGGACACACTCTGGAAACACCATATATTTT.

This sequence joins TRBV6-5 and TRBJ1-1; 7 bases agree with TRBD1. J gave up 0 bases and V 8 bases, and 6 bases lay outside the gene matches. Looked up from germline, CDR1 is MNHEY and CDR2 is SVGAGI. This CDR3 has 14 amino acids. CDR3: CASRWTGMNTEAFF. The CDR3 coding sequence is TGTGCCAGCCGTTGGACAGGAATGAACACTGAAGCTTTCTTT.

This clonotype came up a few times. This chain's CDR3 is CASSEWAGDIQYF. CDR3 in DNA: TGTGCCAGCAGTGAATGGGCGGGGGACATTCAGTACTTC. The genes are TRBV2 and TRBJ2-4, with 7 positions matching TRBD2. Germline V gene data show CDR1 as SNHLY and CDR2 as FYNNEI. V gave up 2 bases and J gave up 8 bases; unmatched junction bases: 3. The CDR3 length is 13 residues.

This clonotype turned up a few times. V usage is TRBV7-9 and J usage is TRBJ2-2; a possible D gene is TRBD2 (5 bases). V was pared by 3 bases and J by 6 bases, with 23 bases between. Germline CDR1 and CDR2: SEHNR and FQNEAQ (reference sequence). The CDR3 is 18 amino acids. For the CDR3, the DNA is TGTGCCAGCAGCTTCCAAGCTAGCCTAGTAACGAGACCCGGGGAGCTGTTTTTT. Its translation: CASSFQASLVTRPGELFF.

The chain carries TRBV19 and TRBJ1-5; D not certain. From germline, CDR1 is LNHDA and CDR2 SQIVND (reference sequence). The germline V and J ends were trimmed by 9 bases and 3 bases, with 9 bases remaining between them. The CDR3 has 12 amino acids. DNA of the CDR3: TGTGCCAGCAGGTGGGCCAATCAGCCCCAGCATTTT. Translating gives CASRWANQPQHF.

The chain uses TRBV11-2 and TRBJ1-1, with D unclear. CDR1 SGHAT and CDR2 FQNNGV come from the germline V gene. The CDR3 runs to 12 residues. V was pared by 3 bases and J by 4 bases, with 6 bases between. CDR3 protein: CASSFSGTEAFF. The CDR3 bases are TGTGCCAGCAGCTTTTCGGGCACTGAAGCTTTCTTT. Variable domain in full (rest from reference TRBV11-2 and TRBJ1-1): EAGVAQSPRYKIIEKRQSVAFWCNPISGHATLYWYQQILGQGPKLLIQFQNNGVVDDSQLPKDRFSAERLKGVDSTLKIQPAKLEDSAVYLCASSFSGTEAFFGQGTRLTVV.

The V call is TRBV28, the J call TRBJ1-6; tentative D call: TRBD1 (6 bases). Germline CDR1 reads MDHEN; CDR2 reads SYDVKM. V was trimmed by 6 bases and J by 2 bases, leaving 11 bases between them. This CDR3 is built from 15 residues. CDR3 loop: CASRPGTPYNSPLHF. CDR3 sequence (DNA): TGTGCCAGCAGACCCGGGACACCCTATAATTCACCCCTCCACTTT.

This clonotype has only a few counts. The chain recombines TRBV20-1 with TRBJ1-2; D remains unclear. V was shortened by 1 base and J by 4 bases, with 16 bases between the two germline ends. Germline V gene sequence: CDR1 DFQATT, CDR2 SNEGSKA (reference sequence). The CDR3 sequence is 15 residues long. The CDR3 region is CSARGGREWSYGYTF. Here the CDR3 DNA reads TGCAGTGCTAGAGGAGGGAGGGAGTGGAGCTATGGCTACACCTTC.

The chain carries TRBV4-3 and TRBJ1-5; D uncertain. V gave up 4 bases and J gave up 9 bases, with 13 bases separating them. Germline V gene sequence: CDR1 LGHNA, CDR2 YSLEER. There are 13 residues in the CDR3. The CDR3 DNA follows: TGCGCCAGCAGCCGCGACTTGTCGTCGCCCCAGCATTTT. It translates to CASSRDLSSPQHF.

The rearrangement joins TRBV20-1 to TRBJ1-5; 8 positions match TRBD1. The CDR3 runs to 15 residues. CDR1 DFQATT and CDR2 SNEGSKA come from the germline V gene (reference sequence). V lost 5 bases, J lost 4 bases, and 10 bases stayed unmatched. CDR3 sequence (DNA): TGCAGTGCTCGAAGCGGGACAGGAAGGAATCAGCCCCAGCATTTT. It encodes CSARSGTGRNQPQHF.

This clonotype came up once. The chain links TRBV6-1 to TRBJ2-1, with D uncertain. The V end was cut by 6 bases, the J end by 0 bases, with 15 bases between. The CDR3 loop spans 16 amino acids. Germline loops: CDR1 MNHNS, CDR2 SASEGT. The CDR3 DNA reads TGTGCCAGCAGCCGCCCCCCGGCCAGCTCCTACAATGAGCAGTTCTTC. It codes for CASSRPPASSYNEQFF.

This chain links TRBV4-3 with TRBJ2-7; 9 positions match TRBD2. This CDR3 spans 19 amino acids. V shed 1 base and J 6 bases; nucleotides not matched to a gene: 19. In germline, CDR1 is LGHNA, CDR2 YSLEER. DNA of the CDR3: TGCGCCAGCAGCCAAGGGATCCAGTGGCGGGAGGGCCCTCGGGGCGAGCAGTACTTC. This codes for CASSQGIQWREGPRGEQYF.

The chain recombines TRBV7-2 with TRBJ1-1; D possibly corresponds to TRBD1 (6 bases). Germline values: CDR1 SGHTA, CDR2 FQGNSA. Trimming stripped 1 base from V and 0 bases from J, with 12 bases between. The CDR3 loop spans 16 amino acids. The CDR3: CASSLVQGSMNTEAFF. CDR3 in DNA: TGTGCCAGCAGCTTAGTACAGGGATCCATGAACACTGAAGCTTTCTTT.

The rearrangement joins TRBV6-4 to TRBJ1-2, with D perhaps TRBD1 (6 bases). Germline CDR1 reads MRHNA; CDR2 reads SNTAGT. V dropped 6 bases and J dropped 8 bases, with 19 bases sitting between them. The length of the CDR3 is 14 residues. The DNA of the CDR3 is TGTGCCAGCAGCTCCGACAGGAAATCACGGGGCTACACCTTC. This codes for CASSSDRKSRGYTF.

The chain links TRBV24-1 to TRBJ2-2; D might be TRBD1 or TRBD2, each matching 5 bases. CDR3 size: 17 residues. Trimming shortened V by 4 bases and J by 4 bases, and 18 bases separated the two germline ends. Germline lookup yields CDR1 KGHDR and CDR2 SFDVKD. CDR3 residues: CATSDHRDLRGTGELFF. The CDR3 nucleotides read TGTGCCACCAGTGACCACCGGGACCTAAGGGGCACCGGGGAGCTGTTTTTT.

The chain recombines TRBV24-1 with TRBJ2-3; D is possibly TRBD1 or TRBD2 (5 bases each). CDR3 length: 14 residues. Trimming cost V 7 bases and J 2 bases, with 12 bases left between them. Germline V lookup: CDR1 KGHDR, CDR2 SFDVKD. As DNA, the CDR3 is TGTGCCACCAGAAGAACCGGGGCCACAGATACGCAGTATTTT. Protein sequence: CATRRTGATDTQYF.

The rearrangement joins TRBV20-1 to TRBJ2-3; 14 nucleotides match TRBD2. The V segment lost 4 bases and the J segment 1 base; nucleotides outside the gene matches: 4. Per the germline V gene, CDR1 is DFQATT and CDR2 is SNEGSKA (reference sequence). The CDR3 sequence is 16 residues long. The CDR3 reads CSATGTSGSRTDTQYF. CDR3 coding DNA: TGCAGTGCTACCGGGACTAGCGGGAGCCGCACAGATACGCAGTATTTT.

The CDR3 loop reads CASKTGSETDTQYF. Written as DNA, the CDR3 is TGTGCCAGCAAAACAGGGAGTGAGACAGATACGCAGTATTTT. The chain has TRBV6-1 and TRBJ2-3, with a tentative D call TRBD1 (6 bases). The CDR3 extends over 14 amino acids. In germline, CDR1 is MNHNS, CDR2 SASEGT. The V and J ends lost 7 bases and 3 bases respectively, with 14 bases between them.

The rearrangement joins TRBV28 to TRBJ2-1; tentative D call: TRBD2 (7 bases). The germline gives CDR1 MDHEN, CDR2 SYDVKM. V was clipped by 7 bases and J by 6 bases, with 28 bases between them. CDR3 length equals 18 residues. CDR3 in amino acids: CASNSPGATGGSPNEQFF. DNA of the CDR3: TGTGCCAGCAATTCTCCAGGGGCCACGGGCGGGAGTCCCAATGAGCAGTTCTTC.